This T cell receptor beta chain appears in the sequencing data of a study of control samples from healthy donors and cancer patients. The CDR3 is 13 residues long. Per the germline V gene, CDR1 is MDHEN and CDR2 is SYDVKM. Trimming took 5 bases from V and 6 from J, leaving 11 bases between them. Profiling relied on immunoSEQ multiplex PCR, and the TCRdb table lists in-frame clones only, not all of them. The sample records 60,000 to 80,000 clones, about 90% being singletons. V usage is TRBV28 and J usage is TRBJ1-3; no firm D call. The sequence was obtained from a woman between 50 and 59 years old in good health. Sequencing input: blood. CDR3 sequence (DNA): TGTGCCAGCAGTAAAACAGTGGAAAACACCATATATTTT. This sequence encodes CASSKTVENTIYF.